A selection of T cell receptor beta chains follows, all from one sample in a study of human T cells and chemical hapten exposure. From the RACE reads, TCRdb called clonotypes with MiXCR, one entry per CDR3 protein. The table lists about 270,000 distinct CDR3 sequences, approximately 7.5% of them singletons, with more than 0.95% in the top ten. The sample here was whole blood, taken in connection with sensitization to the hapten diphenylcyclopropenone (DPC). These receptors were taken from a man between 18 and 35 years old with alopecia areata. Some clones in this sample may be carry-over from other donors' samples. The CDR3 runs from the conserved cysteine through the conserved F or W. The order of the fields is V gene, J gene, CDR3 protein.

V gene: TRBV5-1; J gene: TRBJ2-7; CDR3 protein: CASSLPTGTGGEQYF
V gene: TRBV6-6; J gene: TRBJ2-5; CDR3 protein: CASSYRQSRETQYF
V gene: TRBV7-6; J gene: TRBJ2-3; CDR3 protein: CASSLGAGGRTDTQYF
V gene: TRBV7-2; J gene: TRBJ2-2; CDR3 protein: CASSSLAGVSNTGELFF
V gene: TRBV7-2; J gene: TRBJ2-1; CDR3 protein: CASSLNTSGAYNEQFF
V gene: TRBV4-3; J gene: TRBJ1-2; CDR3 protein: CASSQDAAGRRENYGYTF
V gene: TRBV6-2/TRBV6-3; J gene: TRBJ2-3; CDR3 protein: CASSMDPGWDTQYF
V gene: TRBV11-2; J gene: TRBJ2-1; CDR3 protein: CASSLPTGLGLANEQFF
V gene: TRBV4-3; J gene: TRBJ2-2; CDR3 protein: CASSQLRGGPGELFF
V gene: TRBV25-1; J gene: TRBJ2-5; CDR3 protein: CASLTIAGGQETQYF
V gene: TRBV2; J gene: TRBJ2-5; CDR3 protein: CASSWALQETQYF
V gene: TRBV7-6; J gene: TRBJ2-7; CDR3 protein: CASSPLGEGYEQYF
V gene: TRBV20-1; J gene: TRBJ1-1; CDR3 protein: CSARERGAEAFF
V gene: TRBV4-3; J gene: TRBJ1-1; CDR3 protein: CASSRFGNTEAFF
V gene: TRBV27; J gene: TRBJ2-7; CDR3 protein: CATRLAGDHSDEQYF
V gene: TRBV20-1; J gene: TRBJ2-4; CDR3 protein: CSARSKNIQYF
V gene: TRBV6-5; J gene: TRBJ2-5; CDR3 protein: CASSYTQPRETQYF
V gene: TRBV7-9; J gene: TRBJ1-6; CDR3 protein: CASRGRDAYNSPLHF
V gene: TRBV5-1; J gene: TRBJ1-6; CDR3 protein: CASSIPAGDNSPLHF
V gene: TRBV6-5; J gene: TRBJ2-1; CDR3 protein: CASKDRVYNEQFF
V gene: TRBV6-5; J gene: TRBJ2-3; CDR3 protein: CASSSWGNRGDTDTQYF
V gene: TRBV7-2; J gene: TRBJ1-2; CDR3 protein: CASSSTGGVEYGYTF
V gene: TRBV5-8; J gene: TRBJ1-2; CDR3 protein: CASSQTDYGYTF
V gene: TRBV4-2; J gene: TRBJ2-1; CDR3 protein: CASSREQGSSYNEQFF
V gene: TRBV5-5; J gene: TRBJ2-1; CDR3 protein: CASSLGTGDYDEQFF
V gene: TRBV4-1; J gene: TRBJ2-3; CDR3 protein: CASSWSGFTDTQYF
V gene: TRBV3-1; J gene: TRBJ2-7; CDR3 protein: CASSQLGDGYEQYF
V gene: TRBV4-3; J gene: TRBJ2-1; CDR3 protein: CASSSPGTGDYNEQFF
V gene: TRBV20-1; J gene: TRBJ1-2; CDR3 protein: CSAKPGYGYTF
V gene: TRBV7-2; J gene: TRBJ2-7; CDR3 protein: CASSQATDYEQYF
V gene: TRBV12-3/TRBV12-4; J gene: TRBJ2-1; CDR3 protein: CASSPPGPKHPNEQFF
V gene: TRBV12-3/TRBV12-4; J gene: TRBJ2-7; CDR3 protein: CASSFLHRNEQYF
V gene: TRBV20-1; J gene: TRBJ1-1; CDR3 protein: CSAREGAEAFF
V gene: TRBV27; J gene: TRBJ1-2; CDR3 protein: CASSLRQGAVNYGYTF
V gene: TRBV5-1; J gene: TRBJ1-2; CDR3 protein: CASSFDRFHGYTF
V gene: TRBV20-1; J gene: TRBJ1-2; CDR3 protein: CSATGQVYGYTF
V gene: TRBV7-6; J gene: TRBJ2-2; CDR3 protein: CASSLPSKGQNTGELFF
V gene: TRBV6-5; J gene: TRBJ2-7; CDR3 protein: CASSRGGQGDEQYF
V gene: TRBV5-1; J gene: TRBJ2-3; CDR3 protein: CASSLIAGRFTDTQYF
V gene: TRBV7-2; J gene: TRBJ2-3; CDR3 protein: CASSLLQRTDTQYF
V gene: TRBV7-2; J gene: TRBJ2-3; CDR3 protein: CASSLVSSTDTQYF
V gene: TRBV12-3/TRBV12-4; J gene: TRBJ1-1; CDR3 protein: CASRYREGNTEAFF
V gene: TRBV4-3; J gene: TRBJ1-2; CDR3 protein: CASSRAAANYGYTF
V gene: TRBV27; J gene: TRBJ1-5; CDR3 protein: CASRQDMGTQPQHF
V gene: TRBV4-3; J gene: TRBJ2-1; CDR3 protein: CASSQEHRGDEQFF
V gene: TRBV7-2; J gene: TRBJ1-2; CDR3 protein: CASSLADGDFYTF
V gene: TRBV6-6; J gene: TRBJ2-7; CDR3 protein: CASSPRQGAAYEQYF
V gene: TRBV29-1; J gene: TRBJ1-1; CDR3 protein: CSVQALSTEAFF
V gene: TRBV25-1; J gene: TRBJ1-1; CDR3 protein: CASSSNWGPEAFF
V gene: TRBV27; J gene: TRBJ2-7; CDR3 protein: CASSLPGQGTYEQYF
V gene: TRBV12-3/TRBV12-4; J gene: TRBJ1-2; CDR3 protein: CASSLTLDKYYGYTF
V gene: TRBV6-2/TRBV6-3; J gene: TRBJ1-4; CDR3 protein: CASSPDEKLFF
V gene: TRBV6-1; J gene: TRBJ1-5; CDR3 protein: CASSEAAGGLRQPQHF
V gene: TRBV20-1; J gene: TRBJ1-3; CDR3 protein: CSARGTGIISGNTIYF
V gene: TRBV4-3; J gene: TRBJ2-3; CDR3 protein: CASSQGGKLTDTQYF
V gene: TRBV20-1; J gene: TRBJ2-2; CDR3 protein: CSAIGDRGTGELFF
V gene: TRBV12-3/TRBV12-4; J gene: TRBJ2-2; CDR3 protein: CASSFMTEGGELFF
V gene: TRBV6-2/TRBV6-3; J gene: TRBJ2-4; CDR3 protein: CASSYGGLAKNIQYF
V gene: TRBV5-5; J gene: TRBJ1-1; CDR3 protein: CASSLSGTGTTKAFF